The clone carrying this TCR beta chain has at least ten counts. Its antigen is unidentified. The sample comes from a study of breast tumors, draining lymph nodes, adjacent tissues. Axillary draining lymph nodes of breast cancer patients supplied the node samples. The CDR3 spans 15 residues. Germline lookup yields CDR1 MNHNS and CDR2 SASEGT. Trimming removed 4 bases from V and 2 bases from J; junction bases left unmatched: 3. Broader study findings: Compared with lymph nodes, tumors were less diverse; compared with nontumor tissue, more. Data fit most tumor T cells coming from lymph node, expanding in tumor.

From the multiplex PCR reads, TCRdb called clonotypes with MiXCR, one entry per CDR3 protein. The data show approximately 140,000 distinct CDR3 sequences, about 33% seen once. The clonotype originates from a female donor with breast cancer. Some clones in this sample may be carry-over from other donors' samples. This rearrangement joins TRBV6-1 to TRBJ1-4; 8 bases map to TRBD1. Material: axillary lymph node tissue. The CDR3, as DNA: TGTGCCAGCAGTGGAACAGGGGGGACTAATGAAAAACTGTTTTTT. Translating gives CASSGTGGTNEKLFF.